One and the same sample provided the 32 T cell receptor beta chains below, sequenced in a study of cytomegalovirus exposure and HLA in healthy donors. 60 Vbeta and 13 Jbeta primers were used in PCR. TCRdb's copy holds only in-frame clones and misses some; the assay was immunoSEQ multiplex PCR. The listing contains about 210,000 clones. Input material: PBMCs. These receptors were taken from a woman in her 30s in good health and CMV-seropositive.

The CDR3 here is CAIKPGEGAGAQETQYF. In DNA, the CDR3 is TGTGCCATCAAACCAGGGGAGGGAGCGGGGGCCCAAGAGACCCAGTACTTC. The gene calls are TRBV10-3 and TRBJ2-5; 8 bases map to TRBD2. This CDR3 is built from 17 residues. The germline V gene has CDR1 ENHRY and CDR2 SYGVKD. Losses at the gene ends were 7 bases for V and 1 base for J; bases not matched to a gene: 14.

V is TRBV19 and J is TRBJ2-7; 8 bases are shared with TRBD1. The germline V gene encodes CDR1 LNHDA and CDR2 SQIVND (reference sequence). With V trimmed by 4 bases and J by 1 base, 6 bases remained unmatched. The CDR3 covers 15 residues. CDR3 nucleotides: TGTGCCAGTAGTAGAGTTACAGGGGGTTCCTACGAGCAGTACTTC. It translates to CASSRVTGGSYEQYF.

The V gene is TRBV19, the J gene TRBJ2-5, with a possible D match to TRBD2 (6 bases). V lost 2 bases and J 5 bases, leaving 12 bases between the germline ends. The CDR3 spans 14 residues. Looked up from germline, CDR1 is LNHDA and CDR2 is SQIVND (reference sequence). The CDR3, as DNA: TGTGCCAGTAGTATAATGACTGCGGGGGAGACCCAGTACTTC. It codes for CASSIMTAGETQYF.

This chain links TRBV28 with TRBJ1-1; possibly TRBD1 for D (5 bases). This CDR3 contains 17 residues. CDR1 and CDR2 from the germline V gene are MDHEN and SYDVKM. Trimming cost V 5 bases and J 4 bases, with 23 bases left between them. The CDR3 is CASSLVSTRWQGTEAFF. The CDR3 coding sequence is TGTGCCAGCAGTCTCGTCTCCACCCGATGGCAGGGCACTGAAGCTTTCTTT. The complete variable domain, with remaining parts taken from reference TRBV28 and TRBJ1-1, reads DVKVTQSSRYLVKRTGEKVFLECVQDMDHENMFWYRQDPGLGLRLIYFSYDVKMKEKGDIPEGYSVSREKKERFSLILESASTNQTSMYLCASSLVSTRWQGTEAFFGQGTRLTVV.

J is TRBJ2-7 and V is TRBV2; maybe TRBD1 (6 bases). V was pared by 4 bases and J by 5 bases, with 12 bases between. The CDR3 covers 13 residues. Germline CDR1 reads SNHLY; CDR2 reads FYNNEI. CDR3 coding DNA: TGTGCCAGCAGTGGTCTAGGGGGAAACGAGCAGTACTTC. Translation gives CASSGLGGNEQYF.

V and J are TRBV5-4 and TRBJ2-2, with 8 bases lining up with TRBD2. Germline CDR1 SGHNT, CDR2 YYREEE (reference sequence). The CDR3 covers 16 residues. The V gene end was trimmed by 0 bases and the J gene end by 4 bases; junction bases not matched to a gene: 5. CDR3 sequence: CASSLAGGPFTGELFF. CDR3 in DNA: TGTGCCAGCAGCTTGGCGGGAGGGCCCTTCACCGGGGAGCTGTTTTTT.

The genes are TRBV21-1 and TRBJ2-5; the table names TRBD2, a call not compared with the DNA. The J call is doubtful: the DNA matches TRBJ2-7 better. TRBV21-1 constitutes a pseudogene. This CDR3 contains 15 residues. The CDR3 DNA is TGTGCCAGCAGCAAATACGGAGGGGAATACTACGAGCAGTACTTC. It codes for CASSKYGGEYYEQYF.

The rearrangement links TRBV6-5 to TRBJ2-7, with TRBD1 matching over 10 bases. CDR1 is MNHEY, CDR2 SVGAGI, per germline. The ends lost 4 bases at V and 2 bases at J; junction bases unmatched: 5. The CDR3 loop spans 15 amino acids. CDR3 nucleotide sequence: TGTGCCAGCAGTTCTTCCGGGACAGGGGCCTACGAGCAGTACTTC. It codes for CASSSSGTGAYEQYF.

This chain links TRBV18 with TRBJ2-5, with 10 bases fitting TRBD2. V was pared by 4 bases and J by 5 bases, with 7 bases of the junction left unmatched. Germline V gene lookup returns CDR1 KGHSH and CDR2 LQKENI. The CDR3 is 15 amino acids. The CDR3 bases are TGTGCCAGCTCACAGACCTCTAGCGGGAGTGAGACCCAGTACTTC. It encodes CASSQTSSGSETQYF.

V is TRBV7-2 and J is TRBJ2-7, with 12 bases matching TRBD2. From germline, CDR1 is SGHTA and CDR2 FQGNSA. J lost 0 bases, V lost 6 bases, and 12 bases had no gene match. The CDR3 covers 18 residues. As DNA, the CDR3 is TGTGCCAGCAGTTACACCGGGACTAGCGGGCCGAGCTCCTACGAGCAGTACTTC. Translated: CASSYTGTSGPSSYEQYF.

The chain recombines TRBV15 with TRBJ2-7; tentative D call: TRBD2 (6 bases). V shed 5 bases and J shed 6 bases, with 11 bases lying between them. This CDR3 region has 12 residues. Germline V gene lookup returns CDR1 LNHNV and CDR2 YYDKDF (reference sequence). The CDR3 sequence: CATSPSGVEQYF. The CDR3 bases are TGTGCCACCAGCCCCTCGGGGGTCGAGCAGTACTTC.

The chain links TRBV7-9 to TRBJ1-1; tentative D call: TRBD1 (5 bases). V lost 1 base, J lost 3 bases, and 12 bases lay in between. CDR1 SEHNR and CDR2 FQNEAQ come from the germline V gene (reference sequence). This CDR3 spans 15 amino acids. The DNA of the CDR3 is TGTGCCAGCAGCTTAGAGGGGCGTCTGTACACTGAAGCTTTCTTT. Amino acids: CASSLEGRLYTEAFF.

This chain joins TRBV6-5 and TRBJ2-7; the match to TRBD2 covers 10 bases. The germline V gene has CDR1 MNHEY and CDR2 SVGAGI. This CDR3 contains 15 residues. V shed 8 bases, J shed 1 base, and the junction held 8 bases outside the gene matches. The CDR3 region has the DNA TGTGCCAGCCGAAGGACTAGCGGACCTTCCTACGAGCAGTACTTC. It codes for CASRRTSGPSYEQYF.

DNA of the CDR3: TGCGCCAGCAGCCACGGGACAGTGTGGCCCCCGAACACTGAAGCTTTCTTT. It translates to CASSHGTVWPPNTEAFF. The genes are TRBV5-1 and TRBJ1-1, with TRBD1 matching 7 bases. This CDR3 region has 17 residues. V lost 4 bases and J lost 1; bases outside the gene matches: 13. From germline, CDR1 is SGHRS and CDR2 YFSETQ.

The chain uses TRBV28 and TRBJ1-4; D uncertain. Germline loops: CDR1 MDHEN, CDR2 SYDVKM. The CDR3 extends over 11 amino acids. Trimming took 8 bases from V and 7 from J, leaving 8 bases between them. The CDR3 DNA follows: TGTGCCAGCCGCTCTAGTGAAAAACTGTTTTTT. Translating it yields CASRSSEKLFF.

The J gene is TRBJ2-7, the V gene TRBV5-1; TRBD2 agrees at 10 bases. This CDR3 comprises 14 residues. The germline gives CDR1 SGHRS, CDR2 YFSETQ. Trimming removed 4 bases from V and 3 bases from J; junction bases left unmatched: 4. CDR3 nucleotides: TGCGCCAGCAGCCCTGGGACTAGCGACTACGAGCAGTACTTC. This gives the protein CASSPGTSDYEQYF.

The chain carries TRBV18 and TRBJ1-2; D is possibly TRBD1 (5 bases). With 3 bases removed from V and 3 bases from J, the gap between germline ends came to 14 bases. Germline CDR1 and CDR2: KGHSH and LQKENI. The CDR3 is 15 amino acids. Here the CDR3 DNA reads TGTGCCAGCTCACCGTTCCGGGGGGGTGACTATGGCTACACCTTC. This encodes CASSPFRGGDYGYTF.

The chain is built from TRBV19 and TRBJ1-5; no clear D. The length of the CDR3 is 16 residues. The V gene lost 7 bases and the J gene lost 1 base, with 17 bases spanning the gap. Looked up from germline, CDR1 is LNHDA and CDR2 is SQIVND (reference sequence). The CDR3 DNA is TGTGCCAGTACCGCCTGGAGGGAGGACAGCAATCAGCCCCAGCATTTT. This codes for CASTAWREDSNQPQHF.

This chain uses TRBV6-5 with TRBJ2-7; D is possibly TRBD1 (6 bases). V was trimmed by 6 bases and J by 4 bases, leaving 13 bases between them. The CDR3 contains 13 residues. The germline gives CDR1 MNHEY, CDR2 SVGAGI. This CDR3 is CASRTRGLYEQYF. In DNA form, the CDR3 reads TGTGCCAGCAGAACCAGGGGCTTGTACGAGCAGTACTTC.

This chain connects TRBV9 to TRBJ1-3; a possible D gene is TRBD1 (6 bases). Trimming removed 0 bases from V and 2 bases from J, with 12 bases in between. Germline CDR1 is SGDLS and CDR2 is YYNGEE. The CDR3 loop spans 16 amino acids. CDR3 in amino acids: CASSVGPGVAGNTIYF. CDR3 in DNA: TGTGCCAGCAGCGTAGGGCCAGGGGTGGCTGGAAACACCATATATTTT.

The chain employs TRBV5-5 and TRBJ1-2; tentatively, D is TRBD1 (5 bases). CDR1 is SGHKS, CDR2 YYEKEE, per germline (reference sequence). The CDR3 loop spans 15 amino acids. V lost 5 bases and J 1 base, leaving 15 bases between the germline ends. The CDR3 nucleotides are TGTGCCAGCAGGTCCAACCCGACAGTTAACTATGGCTACACCTTC. Protein: CASRSNPTVNYGYTF.

The J gene is TRBJ2-1, the V gene TRBV5-5; a possible D gene is TRBD1 (7 bases). The CDR3 is 16 residues long. CDR1 and CDR2 from the germline V gene are SGHKS and YYEKEE (reference sequence). Trimming shortened V by 0 bases and J by 4 bases, and 14 bases separated the two germline ends. The CDR3 DNA reads as TGTGCCAGCAGCTTGGTGAGCAGGGGGGATTACAATGAGCAGTTCTTC. Translating gives CASSLVSRGDYNEQFF.

J is TRBJ1-5 and V is TRBV30, with D unresolved. The germline V gene encodes CDR1 GTSNPN and CDR2 SVGIG (reference sequence). The CDR3 covers 14 residues. Trimming shortened V by 1 base and J by 4 bases, and 11 bases separated the two germline ends. The CDR3 region has the DNA TGTGCCTGGAGTGGGGTCGGGTTGAATCAGCCCCAGCATTTT. The encoded protein is CAWSGVGLNQPQHF.

The chain has TRBV5-1 and TRBJ2-7; 11 nucleotides align to TRBD2. Germline CDR1 reads SGHRS; CDR2 reads YFSETQ. This CDR3 region has 16 residues. The ends lost 0 bases at V and 1 base at J; junction bases unmatched: 3. The CDR3: CASSLDLAGGSYEQYF. The DNA for the CDR3 is TGCGCCAGCAGCTTGGATCTAGCGGGGGGTTCCTACGAGCAGTACTTC.

V is TRBV9 and J is TRBJ1-5; a possible D gene is TRBD1 (5 bases). Trimming removed 4 bases at V and 4 bases at J, with 15 bases between. CDR3 length equals 15 residues. From germline, CDR1 is SGDLS and CDR2 YYNGEE. The CDR3 here is CASSSWAGQNQPQHF. CDR3 DNA: TGTGCCAGCAGCTCCTGGGCAGGGCAAAATCAGCCCCAGCATTTT.

The chain is built from TRBV7-2 and TRBJ1-4; D perhaps matches TRBD1 (6 bases). The germline V gene encodes CDR1 SGHTA and CDR2 FQGNSA. CDR3 length: 15 amino acids. Trimming removed 4 bases at V and 3 bases at J, with 12 bases between. This chain's CDR3 is CASSSQQGPNEKLFF. The CDR3 DNA is TGTGCCAGCAGCTCCCAACAGGGACCTAATGAAAAACTGTTTTTT. Using reference TRBV7-2 and TRBJ1-4 for the parts outside the CDR3, the full variable domain is GAGVSQSPSNKVTEKGKDVELRCDPISGHTALYWYRQSLGQGLEFLIYFQGNSAPDKSGLPSDRFSAERTGGSVSTLTIQRTQQEDSAVYLCASSSQQGPNEKLFFGSGTQLSVL.

This chain links TRBV5-1 with TRBJ1-3; D is unclear. The V end was cut by 7 bases, the J end by 2 bases, with 13 bases between. Looked up from germline, CDR1 is SGHRS and CDR2 is YFSETQ. CDR3 length: 14 residues. In DNA form, the CDR3 reads TGCGCCAGCCTCACCCGCGGAACTGGAAACACCATATATTTT. This encodes CASLTRGTGNTIYF.

The chain combines TRBV29-1 with TRBJ1-2, with TRBD1 matching 9 bases. V was pared by 4 bases and J by 6 bases, with 3 bases of the junction left unmatched. Germline CDR1 and CDR2: SQVTM and ANQGSEA. The CDR3 is made up of 12 amino acids. DNA of the CDR3: TGCAGCGTTGTAGGGACAGGGAATGGCTACACCTTC. This translates into CSVVGTGNGYTF. The complete variable domain, with remaining parts taken from reference TRBV29-1 and TRBJ1-2, reads SAVISQKPSRDICQRGTSLTIQCQVDSQVTMMFWYRQQPGQSLTLIATANQGSEATYESGFVIDKFPISRPNLTFSTLTVSNMSPEDSSIYLCSVVGTGNGYTFGSGTRLTVV.

The rearrangement joins TRBV6-5 to TRBJ1-6, with a tentative D call TRBD1 (5 bases). Germline CDR1 and CDR2: MNHEY and SVGAGI. V was cut by 7 bases and J by 6 bases, with 10 bases left in between. The CDR3 consists of 13 residues. The CDR3 coding sequence is TGTGCCAGCACTCGACAGATTAATTCACCCCTCCACTTT. It specifies CASTRQINSPLHF.

V gene TRBV6-5 combines with J gene TRBJ1-2, with a possible D match to TRBD1 (5 bases). Germline-derived CDR1 and CDR2 are MNHEY and SVGAGI. Deletions cut 7 bases from V and 3 bases from J, with 12 bases between. This CDR3 is 13 amino acids long. CDR3 amino acids: CASKYLGDYGYTF. In DNA form, the CDR3 reads TGTGCCAGCAAATACTTAGGGGACTATGGCTACACCTTC.

The chain combines TRBV19 with TRBJ1-4; D not resolved. V was trimmed by 3 bases and J by 8 bases, leaving 16 bases between them. Germline assignment: CDR1 LNHDA and CDR2 SQIVND (reference sequence). The CDR3 spans 15 residues. CDR3 coding DNA: TGTGCCAGTAGTATCGGCAGAGGGAGTGTCGAAAAACTGTTTTTT. This codes for CASSIGRGSVEKLFF.

The rearrangement joins TRBV7-2 to TRBJ1-3; no definite D call. CDR1 and CDR2 (germline): SGHTA, FQGNSA. The V end lost 1 base, the J end lost 3 bases, and 10 bases lay between the germline ends. This CDR3 comprises 15 residues. The CDR3 DNA is TGTGCCAGCAGCTTAGGGGGAGGGATTGGAAACACCATATATTTT. Amino acid sequence: CASSLGGGIGNTIYF.